A single sample gave rise to the 3 T cell receptor beta chains below, sequenced in a study of T cell repertoires in cytomegalovirus infection. TCRdb re-called the reads through MiXCR, storing one row per CDR3 protein. The sample includes approximately 750,000 distinct CDR3 sequences, 35% to 45% of them seen just once. Sample: PBMCs. The receptors here all came from a human donor in good health (CMV status not recorded). Some clones in this sample may be carry-over from other donors' samples.

In this sample, this clonotype turned up a few times. The genes are TRBV19 and TRBJ1-5; TRBD1 matches at 8 bases. Trimming at V came to 3 bases and at J to 9 bases, leaving 4 bases not matched to a gene. Germline lookup yields CDR1 LNHDA and CDR2 SQIVND (reference sequence). The CDR3 totals 13 residues. CDR3: CASSIQGAPPQHF. The CDR3 bases are TGTGCCAGTAGTATCCAGGGGGCGCCGCCCCAGCATTTT.

The chain links TRBV10-2 to TRBJ2-1; D is possibly TRBD1 or TRBD2 (6 bases each). V shed 8 bases and J shed 3 bases, with 14 bases lying between them. The CDR3 runs 14 residues. Germline V gene data show CDR1 as WSHSY and CDR2 as SAAADI. The CDR3 here is CASGKGGIYNEQFF. In DNA, the CDR3 is TGCGCCAGCGGCAAGGGGGGAATCTACAATGAGCAGTTCTTC.

This sequence joins TRBV7-2 and TRBJ1-4, with D unresolved. CDR3 size: 14 residues. V lost 0 bases, J lost 4 bases, and 6 bases lay in between. CDR1 and CDR2 (germline): SGHTA, FQGNSA. The CDR3 reads CASSLAADNEKLFF. As DNA, the CDR3 is TGTGCCAGCAGCTTAGCAGCAGATAATGAAAAACTGTTTTTT.